The present entry profiles one T cell receptor (beta chain) with its context. Its antigen is unknown. CDR1 is SGHTA and CDR2 is FQGNSA in the germline V gene. The CDR3 spans 15 residues. J gave up 7 bases and V 5 bases, and 9 bases lay outside the gene matches. This record comes from a study of tumor-infiltrating lymphocytes in localized non-small cell lung cancer. Across the whole study: Tumor tissue and non-adjacent uninvolved lung came from each patient. Study outcomes and limitations: Technical variation could not be separated from intratumor heterogeneity here.

Profiled with immunoSEQ multiplex PCR; TCRdb holds only in-frame clones, not every one. The profile shows 8,000 to 10,000 clones, about 77% of them singletons. The TCR sequence derives from a human donor with non-small cell lung cancer. Material: uninvolved lung tissue not adjacent to the tumor. The chain employs TRBV7-2 and TRBJ2-3; TRBD2 matches at 10 bases. The CDR3 sequence is CASSGRTSGANTQYF. In nucleotides, the CDR3 is TGTGCCAGCAGCGGTCGCACTAGCGGGGCTAATACGCAGTATTTT.